The 8 T cell receptor beta chains below come from one sample, sequenced in a study of blood T cell repertoires in COVID-19. Clones were sequenced by immunoSEQ multiplex PCR, and TCRdb holds only the in-frame ones, with some missing. Of around 300,000 clones listed, around 92% were seen once; the top ten hold roughly 10%. The specimen sequenced was PBMCs or T cells enriched from blood (not recorded which). These receptors all stem from a woman aged 30 to 39 who had recovered from COVID-19.

The chain employs TRBV10-3 and TRBJ2-1; possibly TRBD2 for D (6 bases). The V and J ends lost 3 bases and 3 bases respectively, with 12 bases between them. There are 15 residues in the CDR3. Germline CDR1 reads ENHRY; CDR2 reads SYGVKD. The DNA for the CDR3 is TGTGCCATCAGTGACCTTGGTAGCGGCTACAATGAGCAGTTCTTC. This sequence encodes CAISDLGSGYNEQFF.

The J gene is TRBJ1-5, the V gene TRBV4-1; no definite D call. The V and J ends lost 0 bases and 0 bases respectively, with 9 bases between them. Germline V gene sequence: CDR1 MGHRA, CDR2 YSYEKL. The CDR3 has 16 residues. The CDR3 reads CASSQEGGSSNQPQHF. CDR3 bases: TGCGCCAGCAGCCAAGAAGGAGGGTCTAGCAATCAGCCCCAGCATTTT.

This sequence joins TRBV6-1 and TRBJ1-5, with 10 positions matching TRBD1. Germline lookup yields CDR1 MNHNS and CDR2 SASEGT. CDR3 length: 17 amino acids. Trimming removed 1 base from V and 7 bases from J; junction bases left unmatched: 10. This chain's CDR3 is CASSEGTGTGVMQPQHF. Written as DNA, the CDR3 is TGTGCCAGCAGTGAAGGCACCGGGACAGGGGTTATGCAGCCCCAGCATTTT.

The chain is built from TRBV24-1 and TRBJ2-1; D is possibly TRBD1 (6 bases). The CDR3 has 16 residues. Germline CDR1 reads KGHDR; CDR2 reads SFDVKD. The V end lost 2 bases, the J end lost 9 bases, and 19 bases lay between the germline ends. As DNA, the CDR3 is TGTGCCACCAGTGATTGGCCAAACACAGGGAACGGTGAGCAGTTCTTC. Translated, it gives CATSDWPNTGNGEQFF.

The J gene is TRBJ2-7, the V gene TRBV5-1; weak D call: TRBD1 (5 bases). Germline V gives CDR1 SGHRS, CDR2 YFSETQ. This CDR3 contains 13 residues. V dropped 4 bases and J dropped 2 bases, with 10 bases sitting between them. This chain's CDR3 is CASSVTVTYEQYF. The CDR3 region has the DNA TGCGCCAGCAGCGTGACAGTTACCTACGAGCAGTACTTC.

The gene calls are TRBV7-9 and TRBJ1-2; 11 nucleotides match TRBD1. The J segment lost 6 bases and the V segment lost 1 base, leaving 1 base of the junction unmatched. The CDR3 has 14 residues. CDR1 is SEHNR and CDR2 is FQNEAQ in the germline V gene (reference sequence). The CDR3 DNA reads as TGTGCCAGCAGCTTAGGGACAGGGGGCAATGGCTACACCTTC. Translating gives CASSLGTGGNGYTF.

The chain couples TRBV4-1 to TRBJ2-7, with 8 nucleotides matching TRBD2. There are 12 residues in the CDR3. V trimming: 5 bases; J trimming: 7 bases; junction bases outside the gene matches: 4. Germline V gene data show CDR1 as MGHRA and CDR2 as YSYEKL. The CDR3 DNA follows: TGCGCCAGCAGCTTCCCGGGGGGGGAGCAGTACTTC. It yields the protein CASSFPGGEQYF.

This clone was detected only once. The chain couples TRBV6-5 to TRBJ1-4, with 7 bases matching TRBD1. With 4 bases clipped from V and 8 bases from J, the junction kept 4 bases outside the gene matches. This CDR3 comprises 13 residues. Germline V CDR1 and CDR2: MNHEY, SVGAGI. The CDR3 reads CASSSMGQEKLFF. The DNA for the CDR3 is TGTGCCAGCAGTTCCATGGGACAGGAAAAACTGTTTTTT.